This T cell receptor beta chain derives from a study of T-cell memory formation after mild COVID-19. In the study overall: Largely donor-specific sequence clusters came from a couple of donors.

TCRdb processed the 5' RACE reads anew with MiXCR; each CDR3 protein has one entry. The table has 550,000 to 650,000 distinct CDR3 sequences, 17% seen once. This clonotype was detected many times. Its antigen is undetermined. V shed 3 bases, J shed 4 bases, and the junction held 11 bases outside the gene matches. The CDR3 contains 17 residues. In germline, CDR1 is SGHTA, CDR2 FQGNSA. Study-level findings and limits: A second wave expanding day 15 to 37 was CD4+-biased; contracting clones were balanced. Cross-reactive memory appears to have joined, as suggested by some responding clones showing up in pre-infection memory.

Specimen: PBMCs or a T cell subset sorted from them (not recorded which). The rearrangement uses TRBV7-2 and TRBJ2-7; 11 nucleotides match TRBD2. This clonotype was obtained from an adult woman who had mild COVID-19 (a few samples of this study predate the infection). Cell type and time point are not known. Here the CDR3 reads CASSFPSSGRSRYEQYF. The CDR3 region has the DNA TGTGCCAGCAGCTTCCCCTCTAGCGGGAGGAGCCGGTACGAGCAGTACTTC.